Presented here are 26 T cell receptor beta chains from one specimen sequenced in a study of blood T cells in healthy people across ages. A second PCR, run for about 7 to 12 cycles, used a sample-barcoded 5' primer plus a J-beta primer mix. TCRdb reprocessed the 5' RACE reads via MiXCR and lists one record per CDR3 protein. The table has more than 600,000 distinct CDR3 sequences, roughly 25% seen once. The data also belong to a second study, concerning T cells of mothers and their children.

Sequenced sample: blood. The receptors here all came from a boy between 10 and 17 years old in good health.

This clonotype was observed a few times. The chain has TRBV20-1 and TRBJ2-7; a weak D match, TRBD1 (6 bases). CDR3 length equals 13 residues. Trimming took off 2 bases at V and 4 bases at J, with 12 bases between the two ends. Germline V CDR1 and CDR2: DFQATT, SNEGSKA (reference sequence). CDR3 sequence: CSARSGDGYEQYF. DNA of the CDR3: TGCAGTGCTAGATCAGGGGACGGTTACGAGCAGTACTTC.

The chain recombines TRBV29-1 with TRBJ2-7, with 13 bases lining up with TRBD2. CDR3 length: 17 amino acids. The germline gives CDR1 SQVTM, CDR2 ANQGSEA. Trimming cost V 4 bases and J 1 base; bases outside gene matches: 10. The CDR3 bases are TGCAGCGTTGGACTAGCGGGAGGCAAATATGGGTCCTACGAGCAGTACTTC. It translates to CSVGLAGGKYGSYEQYF.

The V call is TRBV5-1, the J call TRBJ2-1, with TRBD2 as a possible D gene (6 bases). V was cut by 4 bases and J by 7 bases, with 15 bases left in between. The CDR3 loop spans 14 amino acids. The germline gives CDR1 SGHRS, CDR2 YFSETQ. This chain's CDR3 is CASSGGTARNEQFF. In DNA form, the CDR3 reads TGCGCCAGCAGCGGCGGGACGGCCCGGAATGAGCAGTTCTTC. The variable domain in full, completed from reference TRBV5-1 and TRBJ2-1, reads KAGVTQTPRYLIKTRGQQVTLSCSPISGHRSVSWYQQTPGQGLQFLFEYFSETQRNKGNFPGRFSGRQFSNSRSEMNVSTLELGDSALYLCASSGGTARNEQFFGPGTRLTVL.

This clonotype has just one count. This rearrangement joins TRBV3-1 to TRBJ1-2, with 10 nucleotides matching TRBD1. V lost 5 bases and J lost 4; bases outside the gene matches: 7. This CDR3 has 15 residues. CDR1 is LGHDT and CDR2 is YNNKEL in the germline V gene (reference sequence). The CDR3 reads CASSRTGGLSYGYTF. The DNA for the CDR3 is TGTGCCAGCAGCAGGACAGGGGGTCTGTCCTATGGCTACACCTTC. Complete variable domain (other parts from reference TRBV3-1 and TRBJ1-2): DTAVSQTPKYLVTQMGNDKSIKCEQNLGHDTMYWYKQDSKKFLKIMFSYNNKELIINETVPNRFSPKSPDKAHLNLHINSLELGDSAVYFCASSRTGGLSYGYTFGSGTRLTVV.

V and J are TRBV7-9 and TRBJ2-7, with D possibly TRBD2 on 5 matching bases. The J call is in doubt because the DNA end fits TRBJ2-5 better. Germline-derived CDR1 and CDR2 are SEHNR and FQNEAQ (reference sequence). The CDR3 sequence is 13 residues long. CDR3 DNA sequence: TGTGCCAGCAGCTGGTCTAGCTTTGAGACCCAGTACTTC. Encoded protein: CASSWSSFETQYF.

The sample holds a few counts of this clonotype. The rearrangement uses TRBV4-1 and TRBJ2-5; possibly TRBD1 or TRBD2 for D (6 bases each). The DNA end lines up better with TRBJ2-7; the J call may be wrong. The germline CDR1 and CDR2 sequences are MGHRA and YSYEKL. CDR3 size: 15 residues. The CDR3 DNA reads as TGCGCCAGCAGCCGCCAAACAGGGACTTCCTACGAGCAGTACTTC. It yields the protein CASSRQTGTSYEQYF.

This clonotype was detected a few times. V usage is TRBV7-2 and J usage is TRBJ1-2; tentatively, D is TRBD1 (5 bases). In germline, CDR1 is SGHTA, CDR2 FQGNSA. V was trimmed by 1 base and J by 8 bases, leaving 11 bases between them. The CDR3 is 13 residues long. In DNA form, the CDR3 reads TGTGCCAGCAGCTTAGTCTACGGGGCCGGCTACACCTTC. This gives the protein CASSLVYGAGYTF.

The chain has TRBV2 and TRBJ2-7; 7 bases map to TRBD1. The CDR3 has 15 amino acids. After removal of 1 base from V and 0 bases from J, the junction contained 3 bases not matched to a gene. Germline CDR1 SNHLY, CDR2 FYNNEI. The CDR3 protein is CASSEGGQDSYEQYF. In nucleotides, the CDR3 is TGTGCCAGCAGTGAAGGAGGACAGGACTCCTACGAGCAGTACTTC.

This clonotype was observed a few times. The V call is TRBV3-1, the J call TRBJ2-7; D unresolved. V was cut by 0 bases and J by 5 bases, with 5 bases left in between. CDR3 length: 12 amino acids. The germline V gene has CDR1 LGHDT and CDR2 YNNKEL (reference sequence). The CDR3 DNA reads TGTGCCAGCAGCCAAGAGTTTGACGAGCAGTACTTC. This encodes CASSQEFDEQYF.

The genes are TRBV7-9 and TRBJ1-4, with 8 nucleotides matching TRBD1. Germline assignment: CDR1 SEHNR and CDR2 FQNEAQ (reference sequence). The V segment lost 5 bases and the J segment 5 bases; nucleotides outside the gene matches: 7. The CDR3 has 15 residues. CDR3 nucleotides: TGTGCCAGCAGCATCAGACAGGGGATGAATGAAAAACTGTTTTTT. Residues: CASSIRQGMNEKLFF.

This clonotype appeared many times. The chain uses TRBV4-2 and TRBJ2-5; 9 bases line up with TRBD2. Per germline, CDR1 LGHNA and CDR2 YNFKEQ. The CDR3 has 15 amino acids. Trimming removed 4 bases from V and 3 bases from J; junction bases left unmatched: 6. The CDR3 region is CASSLGGGAEETQYF. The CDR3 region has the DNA TGTGCCAGCAGCCTGGGCGGGGGGGCCGAAGAGACCCAGTACTTC.

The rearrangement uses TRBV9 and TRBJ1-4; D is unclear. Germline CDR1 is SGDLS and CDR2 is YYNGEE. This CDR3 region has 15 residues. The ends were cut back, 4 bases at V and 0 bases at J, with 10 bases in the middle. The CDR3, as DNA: TGTGCCAGCAGCCTGCTTGGGACAACTAATGAAAAACTGTTTTTT. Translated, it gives CASSLLGTTNEKLFF.

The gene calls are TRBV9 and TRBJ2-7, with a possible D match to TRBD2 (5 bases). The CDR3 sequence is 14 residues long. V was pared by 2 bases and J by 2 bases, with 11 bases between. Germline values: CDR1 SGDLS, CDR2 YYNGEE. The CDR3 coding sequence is TGTGCCAGCAGCGTGGACTTCGGGGCCTACGAGCAGTACTTC. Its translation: CASSVDFGAYEQYF.

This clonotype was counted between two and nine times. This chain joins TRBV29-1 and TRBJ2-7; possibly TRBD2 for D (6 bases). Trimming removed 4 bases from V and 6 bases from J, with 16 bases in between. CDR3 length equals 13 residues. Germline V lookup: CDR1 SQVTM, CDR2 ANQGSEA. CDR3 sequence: CSVAPPGGVEQYF. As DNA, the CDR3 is TGCAGCGTTGCCCCCCCCGGGGGTGTCGAGCAGTACTTC.

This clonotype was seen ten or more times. In DNA form, the CDR3 reads TGCAGCGTTGAAGGCAGTGGCTTGATATCGGAGACCCAGTACTTC. This translates into CSVEGSGLISETQYF. The chain combines TRBV29-1 with TRBJ2-5; D gene unclear. The CDR3 extends over 15 amino acids. Germline V gene lookup returns CDR1 SQVTM and CDR2 ANQGSEA. Trimming removed 1 base at V and 5 bases at J, with 17 bases between.

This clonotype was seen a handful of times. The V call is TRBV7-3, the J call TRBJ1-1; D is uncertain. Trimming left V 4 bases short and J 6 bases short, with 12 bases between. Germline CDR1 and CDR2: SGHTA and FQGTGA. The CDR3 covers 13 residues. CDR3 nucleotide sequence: TGTGCCAGCAGCTCAAGGACGGGGTCTGAAGCTTTCTTT. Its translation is CASSSRTGSEAFF.

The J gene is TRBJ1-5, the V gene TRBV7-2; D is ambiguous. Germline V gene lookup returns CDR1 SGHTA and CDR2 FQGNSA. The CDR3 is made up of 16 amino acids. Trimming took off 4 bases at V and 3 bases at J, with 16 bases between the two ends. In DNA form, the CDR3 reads TGTGCCAGCAGCTCCTCTGGAACCAGCTACAATCAGCCCCAGCATTTT. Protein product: CASSSSGTSYNQPQHF.

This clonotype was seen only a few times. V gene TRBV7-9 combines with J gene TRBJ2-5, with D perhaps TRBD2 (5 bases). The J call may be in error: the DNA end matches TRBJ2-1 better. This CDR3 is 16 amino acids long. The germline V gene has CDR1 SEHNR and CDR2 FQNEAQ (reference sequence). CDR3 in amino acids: CASSSTRKDLHNEQFF. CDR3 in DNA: TGTGCCAGCAGCTCGACCCGGAAGGACTTACACAATGAGCAGTTCTTC.

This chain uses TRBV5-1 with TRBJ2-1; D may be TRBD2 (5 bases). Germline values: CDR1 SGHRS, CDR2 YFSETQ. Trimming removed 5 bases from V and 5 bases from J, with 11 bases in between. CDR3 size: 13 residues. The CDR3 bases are TGCGCCAGCAGTCTCGACTATAACAATGAGCAGTTCTTC. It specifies CASSLDYNNEQFF.

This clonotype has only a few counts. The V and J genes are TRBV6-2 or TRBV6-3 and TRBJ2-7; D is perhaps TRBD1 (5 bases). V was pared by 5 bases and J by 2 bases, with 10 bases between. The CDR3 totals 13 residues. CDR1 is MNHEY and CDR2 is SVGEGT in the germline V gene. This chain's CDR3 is CASSPDIPYEQYF. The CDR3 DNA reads TGTGCCAGCAGTCCGGACATACCCTACGAGCAGTACTTC.

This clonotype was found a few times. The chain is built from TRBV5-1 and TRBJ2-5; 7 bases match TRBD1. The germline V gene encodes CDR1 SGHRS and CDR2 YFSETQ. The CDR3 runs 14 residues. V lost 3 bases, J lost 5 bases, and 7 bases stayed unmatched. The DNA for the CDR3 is TGCGCCAGCAGCTCATTACAGGGGTCCGAGACCCAGTACTTC. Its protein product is CASSSLQGSETQYF.

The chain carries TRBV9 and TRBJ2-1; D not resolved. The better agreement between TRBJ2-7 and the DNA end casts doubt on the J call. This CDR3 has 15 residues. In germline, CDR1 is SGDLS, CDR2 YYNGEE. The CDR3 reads CASSISGGSSYEQYF. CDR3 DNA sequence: TGTGCCAGCAGCATTAGTGGCGGCAGCTCCTACGAGCAGTACTTC.

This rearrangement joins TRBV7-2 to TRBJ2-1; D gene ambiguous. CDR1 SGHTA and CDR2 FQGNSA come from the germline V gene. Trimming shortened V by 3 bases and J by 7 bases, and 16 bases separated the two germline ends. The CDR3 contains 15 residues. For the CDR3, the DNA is TGTGCCAGCAGCTTTCTCGGGTCCTACTGGAATGAGCAGTTCTTC. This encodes CASSFLGSYWNEQFF.

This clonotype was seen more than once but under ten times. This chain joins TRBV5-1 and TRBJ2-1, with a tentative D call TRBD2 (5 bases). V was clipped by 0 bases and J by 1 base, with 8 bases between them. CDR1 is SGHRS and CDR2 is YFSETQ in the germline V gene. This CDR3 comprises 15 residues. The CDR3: CASSLDGISYNEQFF. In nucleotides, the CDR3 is TGCGCCAGCAGCTTGGACGGGATTTCCTACAATGAGCAGTTCTTC.

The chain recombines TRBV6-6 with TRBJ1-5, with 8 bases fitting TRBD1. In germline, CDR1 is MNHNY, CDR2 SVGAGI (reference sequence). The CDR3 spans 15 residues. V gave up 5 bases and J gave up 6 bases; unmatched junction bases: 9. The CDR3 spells CASSTQGALGQPQHF. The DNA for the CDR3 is TGTGCCAGCAGTACTCAGGGGGCGCTAGGTCAGCCCCAGCATTTT.

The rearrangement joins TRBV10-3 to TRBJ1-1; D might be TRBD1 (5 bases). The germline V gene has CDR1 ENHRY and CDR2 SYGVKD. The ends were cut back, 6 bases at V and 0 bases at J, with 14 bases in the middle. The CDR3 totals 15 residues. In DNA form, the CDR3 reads TGTGCCATCAGCTTGGGGGGGAACATGAACACTGAAGCTTTCTTT. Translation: CAISLGGNMNTEAFF.